The entry below gives a single TCR beta chain sequence along with its context. Antigen: not known. The sample's time point: persistent/refractory GD, antithyroid drugs over 5 years with positive TRAb. Following extraction of RNA from PBMCs, that RNA was used to make the TCR library. V lost 0 bases to trimming and J lost 7 bases; unmatched junction nucleotides: 9. From germline, CDR1 is DFQATT and CDR2 SNEGSKA (reference sequence). The CDR3 sequence is 15 residues long. The data originate from a study of regulatory T cells in long-lasting Graves disease. At the level of the study: The criterion for persistent Graves' disease was over 5 years of antithyroid drugs with positive TSH receptor antibodies.

General study results and limits: Newly diagnosed patients had higher TCR diversity than persistent Graves' patients did. New patients shared approximately 1,000 public clonotypes, and persistent patients shared more, with about 2,700.

Arm-PCR of CDR3 regions with iRepertoire HTBI primers generated TCR beta libraries. MiXCR was run by TCRdb on the multiplex PCR reads, yielding one entry per CDR3 protein. The data hold around 340,000 distinct CDR3 sequences, with around 19% observed a single time. The chain links TRBV20-1 to TRBJ1-5, with TRBD1 matching over 7 bases. This sequence was found in a female donor with Graves disease. The sequenced sample was peripheral blood mononuclear cells (PBMCs), obtained when the disease was refractory, from a patient treated with antithyroid drugs. CDR3 sequence reads: CSARDPTGRGQPQHF. In DNA form, the CDR3 reads TGCAGTGCTAGAGACCCGACAGGGAGGGGGCAGCCCCAGCATTTT.